This T cell receptor (beta chain) was captured in a study of blood T cell repertoires in COVID-19 (TCRdb year 2020). Turning to the overall study: The collaborator samples originated in the United States, Italy and Spain and spanned the acute and convalescent phases of COVID-19. The prospective study material was composed of cDNA or gDNA derived from T cells, B-cell-depleted T cells, or PBMCs. Subjects who had been exposed to COVID-19, were actively infected with it, or had recovered from it provided the deeply sampled blood TCRbeta repertoires that made up the dataset. The repertoires were released in a freely available public database intended as a resource for research on the immune response to SARS-CoV-2. The samples were drawn from the first 160 participants of the ongoing ImmuneRACE study and from about 1,200 subjects provided by 6 global collaborators. Sample metadata almost always included a de-identified subject ID, COVID-19 status, age in years and sex. Where available, HLA class I and class II types were taken from metadata supplied by the sample provider and were not determined by assay-based typing. What the authors observed across the whole study: How much clinical and demographic metadata was included differed by source and by participant, and the metadata was provided uncurated.

Points on this clone: Its antigen is currently not known. Per-base quality was not reported, and no clone a single base away is much larger than it.

Taken from the germline V gene, the CDR1 and CDR2 loops are MDHEN and SYDVKM. The V end loses 3 bases and the J end loses 3 bases, and a stretch of 12 bases separates them. The CDR3 numbers 15 residues from cysteine through phenylalanine. The CDR3 DNA has 45 bases and is translated from base 1. Participants in the prospective study were aged roughly 18 to 100 years, lived in under 30 United States geographic areas, and enrolled through a virtual design. In the prospective study, cohorts were assigned on the basis of participant-reported clinical history obtained from a screening survey and a study questionnaire. Exposed participants had been in contact with someone with a PCR-confirmed or clinician-diagnosed COVID-19 case within 2 weeks of study entry. Mobile phlebotomists in the prospective study collected whole blood, serum and a nasopharyngeal or oropharyngeal swab from every participant. Additional blood draws and questionnaires over a 2-month period could optionally be provided by prospective study participants. Before DNA extraction, prospective study blood samples were shipped either frozen or at room temperature.

The immunoSEQ Assay, a bias-controlled multiplex PCR, was used to amplify TCRbeta CDR3 regions from genomic DNA. As for the original processing: Nucleated cell counts per sample were estimated from amplification of reference gene primers within the assay. Sequence reads were collapsed and filtered to measure the absolute abundance of every unique TCRbeta CDR3 rearrangement. For each sample, productive Simpson clonality was calculated as the square root of Simpson's diversity index across productive rearrangements. TCRdb's version of the immuneACCESS table is confined to in-frame rearrangements and falls short of the full clone set. An unresolved V gene accounts for under half of the shortfall where checked; the remainder is of unknown origin. V, J and clone size were drawn from that table, and D and trimming were deduced from the DNA. The table for this sample lists roughly 150,000 clones; roughly 87% of them were counted only once. Roughly 3.9% of the sample is in the top ten clones.

The V and J genes are TRBV28 and TRBJ1-5; TRBD1 might be the D gene, on 6 matching bases. The sequencing input was PBMCs or T cells enriched from blood (not recorded which). The sequence was collected from a woman aged 40 to 50 who had been exposed to COVID-19. Here the CDR3 is given as CASSFFRDINQPQHF. At the DNA level, the sequence is TGTGCCAGCAGTTTTTTCAGGGACATCAATCAGCCCCAGCATTTT. The CDR3 plus the reference TRBV28 and TRBJ1-5 genes for the other parts give the full variable domain: DVKVTQSSRYLVKRTGEKVFLECVQDMDHENMFWYRQDPGLGLRLIYFSYDVKMKEKGDIPEGYSVSREKKERFSLILESASTNQTSMYLCASSFFRDINQPQHFGDGTRLSIL.